The T cell receptor (beta chain) described here comes from a study of cytomegalovirus exposure and HLA in healthy donors. Study context: An early data release held some 85 million unique TCRs from HLA-typed donors. The study placed around 85% of its roughly 410 genotyped donors in the Caucasian-associated ancestry cluster. General study points: Later genetic work tied a missense DCLRE1C variant to beta-chain V and J trimming.

The PCR contained 60 Vbeta and 13 Jbeta primers. Clones were sequenced by immunoSEQ multiplex PCR, and TCRdb holds only the in-frame ones, with some missing. The repertoire has about 220,000 clones, about 81% of them found once; the top ten carry 4.5% to 6%. This clone was seen only a few times. The antigen is unknown. V dropped 4 bases and J dropped 3 bases, with 12 bases sitting between them. This CDR3 has 14 amino acids. CDR1 is MNHNS, CDR2 SASEGT, per germline. The chain couples TRBV6-1 to TRBJ1-1; tentative D call: TRBD1 (5 bases). The TCR sequence derives from a woman aged 40 to 50 in good health and CMV-seropositive. Sequences were obtained from PBMCs. CDR3 nucleotide sequence: TGTGCCAGCAGTGTAGACAGAGGTGACACTGAAGCTTTCTTT. Residues: CASSVDRGDTEAFF.